These 26 T cell receptor beta chains share one sample of origin, sequenced in a study of cytomegalovirus exposure and HLA in healthy donors. Both 60 Vbeta primers and 13 Jbeta primers went into the PCR. TCRdb's copy holds only in-frame clones and misses some; the assay was immunoSEQ multiplex PCR. The sample yields 200,000 or so clones, roughly 77% seen once. Input material: PBMCs. The receptors originated from a male donor in good health and CMV-seropositive.

This chain connects TRBV7-9 to TRBJ2-5; the match to TRBD1 covers 7 bases. J lost 4 bases, V lost 7 bases, and 12 bases had no gene match. From germline, CDR1 is SEHNR and CDR2 FQNEAQ (reference sequence). The CDR3 runs to 15 residues. The CDR3 DNA reads as TGTGCCAGCACCCAATACAGGGGATCGGGAGAGACCCAGTACTTC. It yields the protein CASTQYRGSGETQYF.

The chain uses TRBV9 and TRBJ1-4; D not resolved. CDR1 and CDR2 from the germline V gene are SGDLS and YYNGEE. V was trimmed by 0 bases and J by 6 bases, leaving 12 bases between them. The length of the CDR3 is 15 residues. Here the CDR3 DNA reads TGTGCCAGCAGCGTAGGAGGTGGAGGAGATGAAAAACTGTTTTTT. Amino acids: CASSVGGGGDEKLFF.

This clone was counted once. V and J are TRBV19 and TRBJ1-1; perhaps TRBD1 as D (6 bases). This CDR3 spans 14 amino acids. In germline, CDR1 is LNHDA, CDR2 SQIVND (reference sequence). Trimming removed 7 bases from V and 5 bases from J, with 17 bases in between. CDR3 protein: CASNREPFKTEAFF. The CDR3 region has the DNA TGTGCCAGTAACAGGGAGCCCTTTAAGACTGAAGCTTTCTTT. The complete variable domain, with remaining parts taken from reference TRBV19 and TRBJ1-1, reads DGGITQSPKYLFRKEGQNVTLSCEQNLNHDAMYWYRQDPGQGLRLIYYSQIVNDFQKGDIAEGYSVSREKKESFPLTVTSAQKNPTAFYLCASNREPFKTEAFFGQGTRLTVV.

J is TRBJ1-5 and V is TRBV7-2, with 10 bases that match TRBD1. V was clipped by 1 base and J by 7 bases; unmatched bases: 4. There are 15 residues in the CDR3. Germline loops: CDR1 SGHTA, CDR2 FQGNSA. The CDR3 DNA reads as TGTGCCAGCAGCTTAGTGACAGGGGGCCGGCAGCCCCAGCATTTT. Translating gives CASSLVTGGRQPQHF. Variable domain in full (rest from reference TRBV7-2 and TRBJ1-5): GAGVSQSPSNKVTEKGKDVELRCDPISGHTALYWYRQSLGQGLEFLIYFQGNSAPDKSGLPSDRFSAERTGGSVSTLTIQRTQQEDSAVYLCASSLVTGGRQPQHFGDGTRLSIL.

CDR3 DNA sequence: TGTGCCAGTAGTATGGTTCCTGGAGCGCAGTTCTTC. Translation: CASSMVPGAQFF. V usage is TRBV19 and J usage is TRBJ2-1; D gene uncertain. Germline CDR1 reads LNHDA; CDR2 reads SQIVND (reference sequence). This CDR3 has 12 residues. Between the trimmed V and J ends, which lost 3 bases and 12 bases, there was a span of 12 bases.

CDR3 in amino acids: CASSHLFRGRSSYNEQFF. The CDR3 DNA follows: TGTGCCAGCAGCCATCTATTCAGGGGAAGGAGCTCCTACAATGAGCAGTTCTTC. The chain carries TRBV14 and TRBJ2-1, with D possibly being TRBD1 (6 bases). Germline V gene data show CDR1 as SGHDN and CDR2 as FVKESK. The V end lost 3 bases, the J end lost 0 bases, and 18 bases lay between the germline ends. The CDR3 is 18 amino acids.

This clone has just a few counts. This chain links TRBV9 with TRBJ1-2; D uncertain. V lost 0 bases and J 0 bases, leaving 9 bases between the germline ends. CDR3 length equals 15 residues. CDR1 is SGDLS and CDR2 is YYNGEE in the germline V gene. In DNA, the CDR3 is TGTGCCAGCAGCGTAGAGGCGGGAGCTAACTATGGCTACACCTTC. It codes for CASSVEAGANYGYTF.

V and J are TRBV9 and TRBJ2-7; D possibly corresponds to TRBD2 (6 bases). This CDR3 has 15 residues. Trimming took 0 bases from V and 2 from J, leaving 12 bases between them. CDR1 SGDLS and CDR2 YYNGEE come from the germline V gene. CDR3 in amino acids: CASSVGQGLPYEQYF. CDR3 in DNA: TGTGCCAGCAGCGTAGGTCAGGGACTTCCCTACGAGCAGTACTTC.

The V call is TRBV5-4, the J call TRBJ1-2, with D perhaps matching TRBD1 (6 bases). The CDR3 sequence is 15 residues long. In germline, CDR1 is SGHNT, CDR2 YYREEE (reference sequence). V was shortened by 5 bases and J by 4 bases, with 18 bases between the two germline ends. In DNA, the CDR3 is TGTGCCAGCAGTCAGGGGCAGGTCGCCGGCTATGGCTACACCTTC. Its protein is CASSQGQVAGYGYTF. Full variable domain (outside the CDR3, taken from reference TRBV5-4 and TRBJ1-2): ETGVTQSPTHLIKTRGQQVTLRCSSQSGHNTVSWYQQALGQGPQFIFQYYREEENGRGNFPPRFSGLQFPNYSSELNVNALELDDSALYLCASSQGQVAGYGYTFGSGTRLTVV.

V and J are TRBV9 and TRBJ2-3; 8 nucleotides line up with TRBD1. In germline, CDR1 is SGDLS, CDR2 YYNGEE. V dropped 0 bases and J dropped 6; count of bases not matched to a gene: 6. The CDR3 length is 15 residues. The CDR3 sequence: CASSVAGQGLDTQYF. CDR3 nucleotide sequence: TGTGCCAGCAGCGTAGCTGGACAGGGACTCGATACGCAGTATTTT.

The chain uses TRBV7-3 and TRBJ2-4, with 7 bases fitting TRBD2. V dropped 4 bases and J dropped 5; count of bases not matched to a gene: 5. Looked up from germline, CDR1 is SGHTA and CDR2 is FQGTGA. The CDR3 contains 14 residues. The CDR3 DNA follows: TGTGCCAGCAGCTCTAGCGGAACTCAAAACATTCAGTACTTC. The encoded protein is CASSSSGTQNIQYF. The full variable domain, completed using reference TRBV7-3 and TRBJ2-4, is GAGVSQTPSNKVTEKGKYVELRCDPISGHTALYWYRQSLGQGPEFLIYFQGTGAADDSGLPNDRFFAVRPEGSVSTLKIQRTERGDSAVYLCASSSSGTQNIQYFGAGTRLSVL.

This clone was observed once. This chain joins TRBV7-9 and TRBJ2-1, with 11 bases aligning to TRBD1. The CDR3 loop spans 16 amino acids. Trimming removed 6 bases from V and 7 bases from J; junction bases left unmatched: 11. The germline V gene encodes CDR1 SEHNR and CDR2 FQNEAQ (reference sequence). The CDR3 loop is CASRHADRGRVNEQFF. In DNA form, the CDR3 reads TGTGCCAGCAGACACGCGGACAGGGGGCGCGTTAATGAGCAGTTCTTC. The full variable domain, rest sourced from reference TRBV7-9 and TRBJ2-1, is DTGVSQNPRHKITKRGQNVTFRCDPISEHNRLYWYRQTLGQGPEFLTYFQNEAQLEKSRLLSDRFSAERPKGSFSTLEIQRTEQGDSAMYLCASRHADRGRVNEQFFGPGTRLTVL.

This clone was counted a single time. The chain combines TRBV5-4 with TRBJ2-1; 10 positions match TRBD2. CDR3 length equals 16 residues. Trimming cost V 4 bases and J 7 bases; bases outside gene matches: 11. Germline-derived CDR1 and CDR2 are SGHNT and YYREEE (reference sequence). CDR3 residues: CASSGPGLAKRNEQFF. CDR3 in DNA: TGTGCCAGCAGCGGACCGGGACTAGCGAAAAGGAATGAGCAGTTCTTC.

This chain connects TRBV7-2 to TRBJ2-3; possibly TRBD2 for D (5 bases). V lost 2 bases, J lost 5 bases, and 20 bases lay in between. Germline-derived CDR1 and CDR2 are SGHTA and FQGNSA. The CDR3 consists of 17 residues. The CDR3 protein is CASSLFGAGHQGDTQYF. Here the CDR3 DNA reads TGTGCCAGCAGCTTATTCGGTGCGGGCCATCAAGGAGATACGCAGTATTTT.

The chain links TRBV20-1 to TRBJ2-7; weak D call: TRBD2 (6 bases). Germline values: CDR1 DFQATT, CDR2 SNEGSKA (reference sequence). Trimming left V 5 bases short and J 1 base short, with 6 bases between. This CDR3 contains 11 residues. This CDR3 reads CSAAGSYEQYF. CDR3 sequence (DNA): TGCAGTGCTGCGGGGTCCTACGAGCAGTACTTC.

The chain carries TRBV6-5 and TRBJ2-3; D is undetermined. The V gene's germline CDR1 is MNHEY and CDR2 SVGAGI. Trimming took 8 bases from V and 2 from J, leaving 8 bases between them. The CDR3 contains 12 residues. The CDR3 protein is CASVGHTDTQYF. CDR3 DNA sequence: TGTGCCAGCGTCGGTCACACAGATACGCAGTATTTT.

The chain uses TRBV7-3 and TRBJ2-5; TRBD1 is a possible D gene (6 bases). This CDR3 has 13 residues. V lost 3 bases and J lost 4, with 9 bases in between. Germline-derived CDR1 and CDR2 are SGHTA and FQGTGA. The CDR3 sequence: CASSFRGPETQYF. Written as DNA, the CDR3 is TGTGCCAGCAGCTTCAGGGGCCCAGAGACCCAGTACTTC.

The J gene is TRBJ1-1, the V gene TRBV9; possible D gene TRBD1, 5 bases. V was shortened by 4 bases and J by 2 bases, with 27 bases between the two germline ends. The CDR3 extends over 19 amino acids. Germline CDR1 SGDLS, CDR2 YYNGEE. Here the CDR3 DNA reads TGTGCCAGCAGCCCAATGTCGGTGTTAGCAGGGATTAGCAACACTGAAGCTTTCTTT. This codes for CASSPMSVLAGISNTEAFF.

The chain carries TRBV21-1 and TRBJ1-4; the tabulated D call, TRBD1, remains unverified against the DNA. TRBV21-1 is listed as a pseudogene. This CDR3 region has 18 residues. The CDR3 here is CASSKYRFQGMANEKLFF. CDR3 in DNA: TGTGCCAGCAGCAAATATCGGTTCCAGGGTATGGCTAATGAAAAACTGTTTTTT.

V gene TRBV4-2 combines with J gene TRBJ2-2; the D gene is possibly TRBD2 (5 bases). The CDR3 contains 15 residues. The germline V gene has CDR1 LGHNA and CDR2 YNFKEQ. V lost 2 bases, J lost 6 bases, and 13 bases lay in between. The CDR3 region has the DNA TGTGCCAGCAGCCAATCTGAGGGCCTGCCCGGGGAGCTGTTTTTT. The encoded protein is CASSQSEGLPGELFF.

V and J are TRBV30 and TRBJ1-3; TRBD1 aligns across 7 bases. Germline V gene sequence: CDR1 GTSNPN, CDR2 SVGIG (reference sequence). The CDR3 contains 15 residues. J lost 0 bases, V lost 0 bases, and 2 bases had no gene match. CDR3 protein: CAWSVDRSSGNTIYF. The CDR3 coding sequence is TGTGCCTGGAGTGTGGACAGGAGCTCTGGAAACACCATATATTTT. Based on the CDR3 plus reference TRBV30 and TRBJ1-3, the full variable domain is SQTIHQWPATLVQPVGSPLSLECTVEGTSNPNLYWYRQAAGRGLQLLFYSVGIGQISSEVPQNLSASRPQDRQFILSSKKLLLSDSGFYLCAWSVDRSSGNTIYFGEGSWLTVV.

In nucleotides, the CDR3 is TGCGCCAGCAGCTTGGACAGTCGATCTGGAAACACCATATATTTT. Its translation is CASSLDSRSGNTIYF. The chain employs TRBV5-1 and TRBJ1-3; no clear D gene. Trimming took 0 bases from V and 1 from J, leaving 8 bases between them. The CDR3 length is 15 residues. From germline, CDR1 is SGHRS and CDR2 YFSETQ.

The rearrangement uses TRBV11-2 and TRBJ1-2; 9 bases line up with TRBD1. Germline V gene lookup returns CDR1 SGHAT and CDR2 FQNNGV. Trimming removed 4 bases from V and 6 bases from J; junction bases left unmatched: 9. CDR3 length equals 15 residues. The CDR3 coding sequence is TGTGCCAGCAGCTCGGGACAGGGTTTTGTGGATGGCTACACCTTC. This gives the protein CASSSGQGFVDGYTF.

The chain joins TRBV19 to TRBJ1-2; TRBD1 aligns across 8 bases. CDR1 and CDR2 from the germline V gene are LNHDA and SQIVND (reference sequence). This CDR3 region has 14 residues. J lost 3 bases, V lost 6 bases, and 6 bases had no gene match. CDR3 sequence reads: CASRATGVDYGYTF. The CDR3 nucleotides read TGTGCCAGTAGAGCGACAGGGGTGGACTATGGCTACACCTTC.

The chain couples TRBV4-1 to TRBJ2-7; weak D call: TRBD1 (6 bases). Germline V gene sequence: CDR1 MGHRA, CDR2 YSYEKL. The CDR3 consists of 13 residues. The ends were cut back, 5 bases at V and 3 bases at J, with 11 bases in the middle. DNA for the CDR3: TGCGCCAGCAGCTCGATCAGGGGCTACGAGCAGTACTTC. Translation gives CASSSIRGYEQYF.

The chain couples TRBV28 to TRBJ2-5; 9 positions match TRBD2. V dropped 1 base and J dropped 3; count of bases not matched to a gene: 3. There are 15 residues in the CDR3. The germline gives CDR1 MDHEN, CDR2 SYDVKM. For the CDR3, the DNA is TGTGCCAGCAGTTTATTATCTAGCGGGGAAGAGACCCAGTACTTC. Encoded protein: CASSLLSSGEETQYF.